A selection of T cell receptor beta chains follows, all from one sample in a study of T cell changes during pregnancy in multiple sclerosis. Method: immunoSEQ multiplex PCR; TCRdb's copy keeps in-frame clones and lacks some. This table has under 65,000 clones, about 95% appearing once. The sequencing here drew on CD8+ T cells from peripheral blood mononuclear cells, taken after pregnancy. The receptors here all came from a female donor with multiple sclerosis, enrolled in a pregnancy study. CDR3s include the opening cysteine and the closing phenylalanine or tryptophan. D genes are given only for firm matches. Some rows mark clone size as missing; the rest say once, few, many or name a class of expanded clone.

V gene	clone size	J gene	D gene	CDR3 protein	CDR3 DNA
TRBV19	once	TRBJ2-7	TRBD1	CACASGQGAYEQYF	TGTGCCTGCGCGTCGGGACAGGGGGCCTACGAGCAGTACTTC
TRBV5-5	NA	TRBJ2-7	TRBD2	CASSLSAGEWHEQYF	TGTGCCAGCAGCTTATCGGCGGGAGAGTGGCACGAGCAGTACTTC
TRBV19	NA	TRBJ2-2	TRBD2	CASSSYAVSGRASGELFF	TGTGCCAGTAGTTCATATGCGGTGAGCGGGAGGGCGTCCGGGGAGCTGTTTTTT
TRBV5-1	NA	TRBJ2-1	TRBD2	CASSWGIRAGGPNDEQFF	TGCGCCAGCAGCTGGGGGATTAGGGCGGGAGGGCCGAACGATGAGCAGTTCTTC
TRBV4-1	once	TRBJ2-3	TRBD2	CASSQGTSGASTDTQYF	TGCGCCAGCAGCCAAGGGACTAGCGGTGCTAGCACAGATACGCAGTATTTT
TRBV30	NA	TRBJ2-7	NA	CAWSSGVHEQYF	TGTGCCTGGAGTTCCGGGGTCCACGAGCAGTACTTC
TRBV4-1	NA	TRBJ2-7	NA	CASSQELGVAYEQYF	TGCGCCAGCAGCCAAGAGTTGGGAGTAGCCTACGAGCAGTACTTC
TRBV7-9	NA	TRBJ2-2	TRBD1	CASSFGTGDTGELFF	TGTGCCAGCAGCTTTGGGACAGGGGACACCGGGGAGCTGTTTTTT
TRBV4-3	NA	TRBJ2-7	NA	CASSQDSEAGAAEQYF	TGCGCCAGCAGCCAAGATTCCGAGGCGGGGGCGGCCGAGCAGTACTTC
TRBV5-4	NA	TRBJ2-1	TRBD1	CASSLGGTGTYNEQFF	TGTGCCAGCAGCTTGGGCGGGACAGGGACCTACAATGAGCAGTTCTTC
TRBV7-9	NA	TRBJ1-2	NA	CASRKKDRSNYGYTF	TGTGCCAGCAGAAAAAAGGACAGAAGTAACTATGGCTACACCTTC
TRBV9	NA	TRBJ1-2	NA	CASSVGPGSYGYTF	TGTGCCAGCAGCGTAGGCCCGGGAAGCTATGGCTACACCTTC
TRBV9	NA	TRBJ2-6	NA	CASRSSSGANVLTF	TGTGCCAGCAGGTCCAGCTCTGGGGCCAACGTCCTGACTTTC
TRBV30	NA	TRBJ1-2	TRBD1	CAWSVGDRVYGYTF	TGTGCCTGGAGTGTCGGTGACAGGGTCTATGGCTACACCTTC
TRBV7-9	NA	TRBJ2-1	TRBD2	CASSLGTAGGPLYNEQFF	TGTGCCAGCAGCTTGGGGACAGCGGGAGGGCCTTTATACAATGAGCAGTTCTTC
TRBV7-2	once	TRBJ2-3	TRBD2	CASSLLSSGSPDTQYF	TGTGCCAGCAGCTTATTATCCAGCGGGAGTCCAGATACGCAGTATTTT
TRBV4-2	once	TRBJ1-3	NA	CASSPGGRDTIYF	TGTGCCAGCAGCCCCGGGGGGAGGGACACCATATATTTT
TRBV19	NA	TRBJ2-1	NA	CASSAGQSSYNEQFF	TGTGCCAGTAGTGCCGGACAAAGCTCCTACAATGAGCAGTTCTTC
TRBV7-2	NA	TRBJ2-7	TRBD1	CASSYWTGGDYEQYF	TGTGCCAGCAGCTACTGGACAGGGGGTGACTACGAGCAGTACTTC
TRBV28	NA	TRBJ2-7	NA	CASRPQGAPYEQYF	TGTGCCAGCAGACCCCAAGGGGCTCCCTACGAGCAGTACTTC
TRBV4-3	NA	TRBJ2-3	TRBD2	CASSQRLAGTDTQYF	TGCGCCAGCAGCCAGCGACTAGCAGGCACAGATACGCAGTATTTT
TRBV19	NA	TRBJ1-1	NA	CASGRERDKLTEAFF	TGTGCCAGTGGGAGGGAGCGGGACAAATTAACTGAAGCTTTCTTT
TRBV29-1	NA	TRBJ2-1	TRBD1	CSLRTGLGNEQFF	TGCAGCTTAAGGACAGGGCTCGGCAATGAGCAGTTCTTC
TRBV14	NA	TRBJ2-1	TRBD1	CASSHRDRAYNEQFF	TGTGCCAGCAGCCACCGGGACAGAGCCTACAATGAGCAGTTCTTC
TRBV6-5	NA	TRBJ1-1	NA	CASSLGWSTEAFF	TGTGCCAGCAGCCTTGGGTGGAGCACTGAAGCTTTCTTT
TRBV7-6	NA	TRBJ1-5	NA	CASSPTRGGNSGSQPQHF	TGTGCCAGCAGCCCCACACGGGGTGGGAATAGCGGGAGTCAGCCCCAGCATTTT
TRBV5-5	NA	TRBJ2-2	TRBD2	CASVAGRAGELFF	TGTGCCAGCGTAGCGGGACGAGCCGGGGAGCTGTTTTTT
TRBV7-9	once	TRBJ2-3	TRBD1	CASSSDGTAGDTQYF	TGTGCCAGCAGCTCCGACGGGACAGCCGGAGATACGCAGTATTTT
TRBV19	NA	TRBJ2-7	TRBD2	CASSPGGSYEQYF	TGTGCCAGTAGTCCGGGGGGCTCCTACGAGCAGTACTTC
TRBV27	NA	TRBJ2-6	NA	CASSTLMASGANVLTF	TGTGCCAGCAGTACGTTGATGGCATCTGGGGCCAACGTCCTGACTTTC
TRBV30	NA	TRBJ2-2	TRBD2	CAWTGLAGFTGELFF	TGTGCCTGGACGGGACTAGCGGGATTCACCGGGGAGCTGTTTTTT